This T cell receptor (beta chain) is from a study of identical twins. The germline gives CDR1 LNHNV, CDR2 YYDKDF (reference sequence). The J segment lost 2 bases and the V segment lost 2 bases, leaving 2 bases of the junction unmatched. The CDR3 spans 14 residues. cDNA molecules carried unique molecular identifiers, and template switching added a universal primer site. From the 5' RACE reads, TCRdb called clonotypes with MiXCR, one entry per CDR3 protein. The sample consists of hundreds of thousands of distinct CDR3 sequences, 8.6% of them appearing once. This clonotype turned up a few times. The antigen remains unidentified. General study results and limits: A lower insertion count was a feature of abundant cord blood beta clonotypes, with no such feature in memory repertoires.

These sequences were also reported in another study, on yellow fever vaccine responses in identical twins. This second study says: Convergence reportedly seemed to mark part of the twins' vaccine T cell response, with personalization marking the rest.

This sequence joins TRBV15 and TRBJ2-7, with 8 bases identical to TRBD2. Material: PBMCs. The receptor was isolated from a woman aged 18 to 35 in good health. The CDR3 nucleotides are TGTGCCACCAGCAGAAGCGGGAGCCCCTACGAGCAGTACTTC. Protein product: CATSRSGSPYEQYF.